This TCR beta chain stems from a study of identical twins. Whole-study findings and limits: Twins' surplus sharing was weaker for beta out-of-frame sequences. Zero-insertion analyses were open to partial confounding by invariant MAIT and iNKT cells. In cord blood, abundant beta clonotypes had fewer insertions; memory showed no trend.

Note on this clonotype: Antigen: not known.

A universal primer site arose from template switching, and cDNA bore unique molecular identifiers. One entry per CDR3 protein results from TCRdb running MiXCR on the 5' RACE reads. The data show some 500,000 distinct CDR3 sequences, about 13% seen once. These records were also assigned to another study, of yellow fever vaccine responses in identical twins.

The source of this sequence is a woman younger than 30 in good health. The specimen was CD4+ T cells sorted from blood.

In DNA, the CDR3 is TGTGCCAGCAGCTCCAGGACAGGGGTAGTGGAGACCCAGTACTTC. Translated: CASSSRTGVVETQYF. The V call is TRBV7-2, the J call TRBJ2-5; 9 bases agree with TRBD1. Germline lookup yields CDR1 SGHTA and CDR2 FQGNSA. The CDR3 totals 15 residues. Losses at the gene ends were 4 bases for V and 5 bases for J; bases not matched to a gene: 8.